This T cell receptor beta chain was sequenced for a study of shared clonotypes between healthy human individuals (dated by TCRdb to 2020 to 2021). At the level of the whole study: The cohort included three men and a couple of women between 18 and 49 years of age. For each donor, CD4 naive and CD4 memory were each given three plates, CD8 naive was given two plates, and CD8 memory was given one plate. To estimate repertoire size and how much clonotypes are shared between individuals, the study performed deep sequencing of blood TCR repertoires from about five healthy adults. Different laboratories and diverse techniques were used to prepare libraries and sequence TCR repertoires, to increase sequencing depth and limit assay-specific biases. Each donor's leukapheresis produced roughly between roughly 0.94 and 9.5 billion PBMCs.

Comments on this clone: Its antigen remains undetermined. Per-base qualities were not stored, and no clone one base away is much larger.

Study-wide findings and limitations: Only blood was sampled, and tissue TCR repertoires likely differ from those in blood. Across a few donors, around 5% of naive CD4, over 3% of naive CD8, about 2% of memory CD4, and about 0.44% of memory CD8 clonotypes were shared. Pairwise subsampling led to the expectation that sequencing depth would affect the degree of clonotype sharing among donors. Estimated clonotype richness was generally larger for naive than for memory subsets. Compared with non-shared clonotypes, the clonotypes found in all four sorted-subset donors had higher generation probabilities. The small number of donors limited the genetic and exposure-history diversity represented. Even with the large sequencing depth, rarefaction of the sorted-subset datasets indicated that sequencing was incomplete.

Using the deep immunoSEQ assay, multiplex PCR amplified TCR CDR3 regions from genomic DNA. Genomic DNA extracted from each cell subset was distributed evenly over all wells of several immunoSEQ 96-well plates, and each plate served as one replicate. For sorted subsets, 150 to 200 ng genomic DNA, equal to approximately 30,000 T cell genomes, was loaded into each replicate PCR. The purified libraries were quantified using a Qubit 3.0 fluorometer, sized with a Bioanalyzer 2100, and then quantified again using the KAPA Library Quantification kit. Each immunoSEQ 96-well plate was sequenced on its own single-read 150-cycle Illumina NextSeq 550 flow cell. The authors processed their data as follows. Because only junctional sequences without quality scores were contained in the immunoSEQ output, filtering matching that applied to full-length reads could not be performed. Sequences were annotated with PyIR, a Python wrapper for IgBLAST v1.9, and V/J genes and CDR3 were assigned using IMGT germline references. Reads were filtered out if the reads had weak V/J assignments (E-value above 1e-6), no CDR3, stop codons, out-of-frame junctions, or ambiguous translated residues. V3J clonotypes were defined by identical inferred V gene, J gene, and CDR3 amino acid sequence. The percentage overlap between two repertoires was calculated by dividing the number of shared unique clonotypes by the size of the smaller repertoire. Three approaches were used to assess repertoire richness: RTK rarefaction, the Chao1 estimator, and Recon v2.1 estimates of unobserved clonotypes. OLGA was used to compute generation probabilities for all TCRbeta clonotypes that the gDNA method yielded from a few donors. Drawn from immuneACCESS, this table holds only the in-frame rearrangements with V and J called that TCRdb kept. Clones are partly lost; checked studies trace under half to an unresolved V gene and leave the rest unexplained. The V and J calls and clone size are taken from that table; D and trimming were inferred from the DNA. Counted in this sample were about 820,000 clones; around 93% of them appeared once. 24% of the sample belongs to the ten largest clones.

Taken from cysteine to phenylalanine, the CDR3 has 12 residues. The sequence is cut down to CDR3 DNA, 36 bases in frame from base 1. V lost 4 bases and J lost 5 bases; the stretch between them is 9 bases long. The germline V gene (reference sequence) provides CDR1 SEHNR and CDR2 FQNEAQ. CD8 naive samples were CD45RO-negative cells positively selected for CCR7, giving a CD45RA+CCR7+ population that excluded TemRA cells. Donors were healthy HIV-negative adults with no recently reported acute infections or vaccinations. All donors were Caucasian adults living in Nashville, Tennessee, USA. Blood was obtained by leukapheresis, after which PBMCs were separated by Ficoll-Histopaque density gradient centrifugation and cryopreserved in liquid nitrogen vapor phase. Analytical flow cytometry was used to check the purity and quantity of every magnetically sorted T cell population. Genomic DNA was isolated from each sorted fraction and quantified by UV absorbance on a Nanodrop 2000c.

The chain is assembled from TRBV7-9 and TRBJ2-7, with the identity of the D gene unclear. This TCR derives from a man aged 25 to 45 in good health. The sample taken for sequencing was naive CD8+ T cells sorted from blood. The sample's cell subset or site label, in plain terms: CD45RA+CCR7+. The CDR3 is CASSYQRHEQYF. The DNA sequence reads TGTGCCAGCAGCTACCAGCGTCACGAGCAGTACTTC.